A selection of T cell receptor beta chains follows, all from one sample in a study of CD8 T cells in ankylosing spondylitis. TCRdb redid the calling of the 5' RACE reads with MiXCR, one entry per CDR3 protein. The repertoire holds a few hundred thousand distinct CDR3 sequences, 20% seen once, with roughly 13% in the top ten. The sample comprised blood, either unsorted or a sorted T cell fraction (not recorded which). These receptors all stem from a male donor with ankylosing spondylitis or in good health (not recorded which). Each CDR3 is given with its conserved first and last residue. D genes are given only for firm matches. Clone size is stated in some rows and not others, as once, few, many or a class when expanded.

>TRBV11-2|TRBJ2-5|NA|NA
TGTGCCAGCAAGCGGACCGGAGGGCAAGAGACCCAGTACTTC
CASKRTGGQETQYF
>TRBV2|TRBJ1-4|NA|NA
TGTGCCAGCAGGACAGGCGTAGGGGAGGAAAAACTGTTTTTT
CASRTGVGEEKLFF
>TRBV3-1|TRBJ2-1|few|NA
TGTGCCAGCAGCCAAAGGGACTTCTCCTACAATGAGCAGTTCTTC
CASSQRDFSYNEQFF
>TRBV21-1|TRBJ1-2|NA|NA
TGTGCCGGGAAGACCGGGACAGAAGGCTACACCTTC
CAGKTGTEGYTF
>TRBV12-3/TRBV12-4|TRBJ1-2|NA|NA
TGTGCCAGCAGTTCCGGGACACACTATGGCTACACCTTC
CASSSGTHYGYTF
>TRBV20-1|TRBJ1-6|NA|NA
TGCAGTGCTCCCCTCGGCCCCCTCCACTTT
CSAPLGPLHF
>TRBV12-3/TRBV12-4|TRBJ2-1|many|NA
TGTGCCAGCAGTCCGGAGGGTGGCCCCTACAATGAGCAGTTCTTC
CASSPEGGPYNEQFF
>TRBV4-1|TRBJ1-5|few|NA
TGCGCCAGCAGCCAAGACAGGGATCAGGATCAGCCCCAGCATTTT
CASSQDRDQDQPQHF
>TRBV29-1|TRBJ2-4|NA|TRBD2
TGCAGCGCAATAGGACTAGCGGGTGGTATCGCCAAAAACATTCAGTACTTC
CSAIGLAGGIAKNIQYF
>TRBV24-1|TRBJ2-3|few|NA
TGTGCCACCAGTGAGGACGGACTCACAGATACGCAGTATTTT
CATSEDGLTDTQYF
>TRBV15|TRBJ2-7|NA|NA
TGTGCCACCAGCAGAGATGGGGCGCCCTTGTACGAGCAGTACTTC
CATSRDGAPLYEQYF
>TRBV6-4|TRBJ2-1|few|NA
TGTGCCAGCAGTGACTCGAGTCGGGAAACCGGTGAGCAGTTCTTC
CASSDSSRETGEQFF
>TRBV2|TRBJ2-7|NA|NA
TGTGCCAGCAGTGATATCGGGGCCGAGCAGTACTTC
CASSDIGAEQYF
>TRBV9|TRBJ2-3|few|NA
TGTGCCAGCAGCGTGTGGGGGCTCGGCACAGATACGCAGTATTTT
CASSVWGLGTDTQYF
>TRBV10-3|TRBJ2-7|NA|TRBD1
TGTGCCACCCTTTTAGAGGACAGGGGGGAATACGAGCAGTACTTC
CATLLEDRGEYEQYF
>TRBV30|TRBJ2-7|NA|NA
TGTGCCTGGAGTGTACGGGGGGCGAGTTACGAGCAGTACTTC
CAWSVRGASYEQYF
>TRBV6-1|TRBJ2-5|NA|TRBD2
TGTGCCAGCAGTGAAAGTCTAGCGGGGGTTGAGACCCAGTACTTC
CASSESLAGVETQYF
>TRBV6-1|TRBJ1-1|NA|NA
TGTGCCAGCAGGGTGACAGCGAACACTGAAGCTTTCTTT
CASRVTANTEAFF
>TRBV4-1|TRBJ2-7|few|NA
TGCGCCAGCAGCCCTCCTTATACCCCCTACGAGCAGTACTTC
CASSPPYTPYEQYF
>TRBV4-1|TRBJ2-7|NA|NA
TGCGCCAGCAGCCAAGCCCCGGGGTATGATTTGGGATACCTCGAGCAGTACTTC
CASSQAPGYDLGYLEQYF
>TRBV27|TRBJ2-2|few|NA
TGTGCCAGCAGGCCCCGCGCCGGGGAGCTGTTTTTT
CASRPRAGELFF
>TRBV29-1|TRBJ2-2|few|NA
TGCAGCGTGCGGGGGCCGAACACCGGGGAGCTGTTTTTT
CSVRGPNTGELFF
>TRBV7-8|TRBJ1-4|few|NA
TGTGCCAGCAGCTTAGAACGGGACCGGGGAGGTGAAAAACTGTTTTTT
CASSLERDRGGEKLFF
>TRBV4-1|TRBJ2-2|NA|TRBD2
TGCGCCAGCAGCCACCTGGTGGCGGGGGGGCCCGGGGAGCTGTTTTTT
CASSHLVAGGPGELFF
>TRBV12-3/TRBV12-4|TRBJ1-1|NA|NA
TGTGCCAGCAGTTTACAGGAACACACTGAAGCTTTCTTT
CASSLQEHTEAFF
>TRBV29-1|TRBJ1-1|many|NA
TGCAGCGTGTTACAGGGTCAGAGTATCTTTGCTGAAGCTTTCTTT
CSVLQGQSIFAEAFF
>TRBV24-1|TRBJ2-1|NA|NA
TGTGCCACCAGTGATTTCGTGAACGAGCAGTTCTTC
CATSDFVNEQFF
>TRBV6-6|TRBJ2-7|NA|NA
TGTGCCAGCAGTTCGGAGGGGACCGAGCAGTACTTC
CASSSEGTEQYF
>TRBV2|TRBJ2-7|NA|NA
TGTGCCAGCTTTATTGGGCAACAGCAGTACTTC
CASFIGQQQYF
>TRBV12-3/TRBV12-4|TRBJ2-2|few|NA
TGTGCCAGCAGTTTGACATTGAACACCGGGGAGCTGTTTTTT
CASSLTLNTGELFF
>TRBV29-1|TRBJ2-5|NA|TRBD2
TGCAGCGTTGAATTTGTAGCGGGAGAGACCCAGTACTTC
CSVEFVAGETQYF
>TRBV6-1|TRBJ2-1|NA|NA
TGTGCCAGCATATGGGAGATTAACAATGAGCAGTTCTTC
CASIWEINNEQFF
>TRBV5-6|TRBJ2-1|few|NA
TGTGCCAGCAGCGCCCCACCGGGGAATGAGCAGTTCTTC
CASSAPPGNEQFF
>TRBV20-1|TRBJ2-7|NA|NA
TGCAGTGCTAGAGCTCTCGGAGAAAGTACCTACGAGCAGTACTTC
CSARALGESTYEQYF
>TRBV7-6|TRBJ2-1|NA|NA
TGTGCCAGCAGCCCTAACTCAGACGGGGGCTACAATGAGCAGTTCTTC
CASSPNSDGGYNEQFF
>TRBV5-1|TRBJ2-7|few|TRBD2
TGCGCCAGCAGCTTGGATCAAACCGGGACTAACAACGTTGAAAAGCAGTACTTC
CASSLDQTGTNNVEKQYF
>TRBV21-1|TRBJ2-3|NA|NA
TGTGCCAGCAGCAATGGACAGGGGGAAGGAGATACGCAGTATTTT
CASSNGQGEGDTQYF
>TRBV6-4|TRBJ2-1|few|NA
TGTGCCAGCAGTGAAGGGGTCGGCGAGCAGTTCTTC
CASSEGVGEQFF
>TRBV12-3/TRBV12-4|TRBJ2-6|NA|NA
TGTGCCAATACCTTAGGTGGGGCCAACGTCCTGACTTTC
CANTLGGANVLTF
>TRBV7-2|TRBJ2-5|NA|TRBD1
TGTGCCAGCAGCCACAGGTCTGGGACAGGGTGGGAGACCCAGTACTTC
CASSHRSGTGWETQYF
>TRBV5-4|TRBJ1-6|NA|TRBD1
TGTGCCAGCAGGGGACAGCCGCCCTATAATTCACCCCTCCACTTT
CASRGQPPYNSPLHF
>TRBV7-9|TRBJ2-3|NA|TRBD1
TGTGCCAGCAGCTTCCTATCAGGCACAGGGGGCGCAGATACGCAGTATTTT
CASSFLSGTGGADTQYF
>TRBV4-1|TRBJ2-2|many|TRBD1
TGCGCCAGCAGCCCGTACAGGGGAGACGGGGAGCTGTTTTTT
CASSPYRGDGELFF
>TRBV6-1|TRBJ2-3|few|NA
TGTGCCACCCAGGGGAGGGAGGAGGATACGCAGTATTTT
CATQGREEDTQYF
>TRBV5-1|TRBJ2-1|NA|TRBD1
TGCGCCAGCAGCTCCTCCCAGGGGGCGCATTACAATGAGCAGTTCTTC
CASSSSQGAHYNEQFF
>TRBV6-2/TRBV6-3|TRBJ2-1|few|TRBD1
TGTGCCAGCAGTCCCGGGACAGGGCCCTCCTACAATGAGCAGTTCTTC
CASSPGTGPSYNEQFF
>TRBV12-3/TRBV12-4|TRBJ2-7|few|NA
TGTGCCAGCAGCCAAGGGCCAGCGATCATGGAGCAGTACTTC
CASSQGPAIMEQYF
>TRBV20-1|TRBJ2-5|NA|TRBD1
TGCAGTGCTAGCATGCAGGGGGCATGGGAGACCCAGTACTTC
CSASMQGAWETQYF
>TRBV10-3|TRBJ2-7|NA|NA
TGTGCCATCAGTGAACTACAGAATTACGAGCAGTACTTC
CAISELQNYEQYF
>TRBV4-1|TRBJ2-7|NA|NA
TGCGCCAGCAGCCAAACGCAGACAGGGAGGTACGAGCAGTACTTC
CASSQTQTGRYEQYF
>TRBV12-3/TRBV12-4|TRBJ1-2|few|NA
TGTGCCAGCAGTTTTGGGAGCAGAGCTAACTATGGCTACACCTTC
CASSFGSRANYGYTF
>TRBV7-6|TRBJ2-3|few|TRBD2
TGTGCCAGCAGCTACCCGGCCGGGGGGTCAGATACGCAGTATTTT
CASSYPAGGSDTQYF
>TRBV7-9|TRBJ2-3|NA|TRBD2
TGTGCCGTCCCCGGACTAGCGGGGATTCACACAGATACGCAGTATTTT
CAVPGLAGIHTDTQYF
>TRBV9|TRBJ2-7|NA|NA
TGTGCCAGCAGCGTAGGGCAGGGTGTTTCCTACGAGCAGTACTTC
CASSVGQGVSYEQYF
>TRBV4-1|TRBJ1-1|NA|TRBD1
TGCGCCAGCAAAAAAGGACAGGGGGCGATTTTTAACACTGAAGCTTTCTTT
CASKKGQGAIFNTEAFF
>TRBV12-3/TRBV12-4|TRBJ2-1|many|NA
TGTGCCAGCAGTTGGGACCTCGACAATGAGCAGTTCTTC
CASSWDLDNEQFF
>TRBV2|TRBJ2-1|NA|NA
TGTGCCAGCAGGCTCGGGCAGGGTCGAGCCAATGAGCAGTTCTTC
CASRLGQGRANEQFF
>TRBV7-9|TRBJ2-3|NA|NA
TGTGCCAGCAGCTTGAACCAGGGGTCCACAGATACGCAGTATTTT
CASSLNQGSTDTQYF